The present entry profiles one TCR beta chain with its context. Its antigen is still unknown. These data belong to a study of cytomegalovirus exposure and HLA in healthy donors. Both 60 Vbeta primers and 13 Jbeta primers went into the PCR. Clones were sequenced by immunoSEQ multiplex PCR, and TCRdb holds only the in-frame ones, with some missing. Here the sample spans about 180,000 clones, 75% to 85% being singletons. The CDR3 spans 16 residues. In germline, CDR1 is SGHTA, CDR2 FQGNSA. The trim removed 5 bases at V and 0 bases at J, leaving 9 bases unmatched. The study, taken as a whole, reports: Analyses of presence/absence relied on an assumption of roughly uniform sequencing depth across donors.

Though probably carrying unrecorded immune exposures, donors were nominally healthy at sampling. The source is a woman aged 55 to 70 in good health and CMV-seropositive. V gene TRBV7-2 combines with J gene TRBJ1-1, with 7 bases identical to TRBD1. The sample taken for sequencing was PBMCs. The CDR3, as DNA: TGTGCCAGCAGCCTTCCCACCGGGACAGTGAACACTGAAGCTTTCTTT. It specifies CASSLPTGTVNTEAFF.